These T cell receptor beta chains were read from a single sample in a study of T cell responses to AZD1222 COVID-19 vaccine. Clones were read by immunoSEQ multiplex PCR, and TCRdb kept only the in-frame ones, dropping some. The sample lists roughly 180,000 clones, around 94% seen once, with approximately 1.5% in the top ten. The sample consisted of peripheral blood, taken 28 days after the second AZD1222 dose. The receptor set was obtained from an adult who received the AZD1222 COVID-19 vaccine. The CDR3 runs from the conserved cysteine through the conserved F or W. A D gene is named only where the DNA matches it firmly. Where a row states a size, it is once, few, many or the class of an expanded clone; other rows omit it.

>.|.|TRBJ2-7|TRBV10-3|14
TGTGCCATCAGTGCATGGAAGGGAGCCTACGAGCAGTACTTC
CAISAWKGAYEQYF
>.|.|TRBJ2-7|TRBV5-4|15
TGTGCCAGCAGCTTTGGCGGGACCCGCTCCTACGAGCAGTACTTC
CASSFGGTRSYEQYF
>.|.|TRBJ1-2|TRBV6-2/TRBV6-3|15
TGTGCCAGCAGTTCCCCCTTACATCTTGGCTATGGCTACACCTTC
CASSSPLHLGYGYTF
>.|once|TRBJ1-3|TRBV10-3|12
TGTGCCATCAGGGACACAAGAAACACCATATATTTT
CAIRDTRNTIYF
>.|.|TRBJ2-1|TRBV28|14
TGTGCCAGCAGTTTATTGGGAGACTACAATGAGCAGTTCTTC
CASSLLGDYNEQFF
>.|.|TRBJ1-3|TRBV27|16
TGTGCCAGCAGTTCAAGGGGCAGGGTGCCTGGAAACACCATATATTTT
CASSSRGRVPGNTIYF
>.|.|TRBJ2-3|TRBV2|13
TGTGCCAGCATCGAGGGCGAGGCAGATACGCAGTATTTT
CASIEGEADTQYF
>TRBD1|.|TRBJ1-5|TRBV2|15
TGTGCCAGCAGGGGACAGGGGATTAGCAATCAGCCCCAGCATTTT
CASRGQGISNQPQHF
>.|.|TRBJ1-1|TRBV5-1|15
TGCGCCAGCATAGGGGGGTCCGTTCGGAACACTGAAGCTTTCTTT
CASIGGSVRNTEAFF
>TRBD2|.|TRBJ2-5|TRBV5-1|17
TGCGCCAGCAGCTTGAGAATAGCGGGAGGTTTTGGAGAGACCCAGTACTTC
CASSLRIAGGFGETQYF
>.|.|TRBJ2-1|TRBV7-9|11
TGTGCCAGCAGCTTATTGGATGAGCAGTTCTTC
CASSLLDEQFF
>TRBD2|.|TRBJ2-1|TRBV5-5|14
TGTGCCAGCAGCGGGACTAGGTCCTACAATGAGCAGTTCTTC
CASSGTRSYNEQFF
>.|.|TRBJ1-3|TRBV7-8|13
TGTGCCAGCAGCTTCAGGGGTGGAAACACCATATATTTT
CASSFRGGNTIYF
>.|.|TRBJ1-1|TRBV7-3|15
TGTGCCAGCAGCTTAGAACAAGGCATGAACACTGAAGCTTTCTTT
CASSLEQGMNTEAFF
>.|.|TRBJ2-7|TRBV7-9|15
TGTGCCAGCAGCAACCCAGCAGCGTCAGCCTACGAGCAGTACTTC
CASSNPAASAYEQYF
>.|.|TRBJ2-3|TRBV7-3|13
TGTGCCAGCAGCTCTCGAATTTCAGATACGCAGTATTTT
CASSSRISDTQYF
>.|.|TRBJ1-1|TRBV18|14
TGTGCCAGCTCACCCGACCAAGTGAACACTGAAGCTTTCTTT
CASSPDQVNTEAFF